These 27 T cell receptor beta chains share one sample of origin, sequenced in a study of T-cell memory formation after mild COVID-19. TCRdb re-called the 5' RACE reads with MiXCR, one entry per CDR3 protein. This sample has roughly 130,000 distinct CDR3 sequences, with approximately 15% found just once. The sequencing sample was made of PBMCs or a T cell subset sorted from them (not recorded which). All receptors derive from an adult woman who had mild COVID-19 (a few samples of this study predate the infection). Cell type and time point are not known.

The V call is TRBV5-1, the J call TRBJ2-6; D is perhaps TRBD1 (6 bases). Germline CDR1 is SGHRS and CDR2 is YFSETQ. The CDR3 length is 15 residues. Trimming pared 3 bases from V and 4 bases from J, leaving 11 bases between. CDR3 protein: CASSSRGNGANVLTF. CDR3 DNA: TGCGCCAGCAGCTCTAGGGGGAACGGGGCCAACGTCCTGACTTTC.

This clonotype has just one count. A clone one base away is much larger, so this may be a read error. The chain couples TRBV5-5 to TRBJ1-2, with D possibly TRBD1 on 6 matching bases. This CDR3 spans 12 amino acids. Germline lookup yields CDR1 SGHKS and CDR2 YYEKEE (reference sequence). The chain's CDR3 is CASSHLQGPFAF. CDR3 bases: TGTGCCAGCAGCCATCTACAGGGCCCGTTCGCCTTC.

The CDR3 here is CASSQGQGEAYEQFF. CDR3 nucleotides: TGCGCCAGCAGCCAAGGACAGGGGGAAGCCTATGAGCAGTTCTTC. This sequence joins TRBV4-3 and TRBJ2-1; TRBD1 matches 9 bases. Germline V gene data show CDR1 as LGHNA and CDR2 as YSLEER. The V segment lost 1 base and the J segment 8 bases; nucleotides outside the gene matches: 6. The CDR3 extends over 15 amino acids.

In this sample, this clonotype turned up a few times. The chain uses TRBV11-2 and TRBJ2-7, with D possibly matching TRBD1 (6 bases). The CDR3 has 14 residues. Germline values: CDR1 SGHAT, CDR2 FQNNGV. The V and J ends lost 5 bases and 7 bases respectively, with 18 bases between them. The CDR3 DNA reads TGTGCCAGCAGCGCACCGGGACACGGGCTGGAGCAGTACTTC. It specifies CASSAPGHGLEQYF.

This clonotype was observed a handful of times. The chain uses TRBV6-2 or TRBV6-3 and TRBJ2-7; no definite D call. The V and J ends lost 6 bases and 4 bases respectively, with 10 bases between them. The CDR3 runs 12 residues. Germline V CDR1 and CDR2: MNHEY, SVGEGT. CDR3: CASRERLYEQYF. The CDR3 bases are TGTGCCAGCAGAGAGCGCTTATACGAGCAGTACTTC.

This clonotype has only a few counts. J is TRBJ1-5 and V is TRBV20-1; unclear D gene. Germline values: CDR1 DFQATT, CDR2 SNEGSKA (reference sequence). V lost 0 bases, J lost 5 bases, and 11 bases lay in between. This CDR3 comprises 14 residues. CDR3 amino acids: CSARDSSGYQPQHF. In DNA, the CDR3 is TGCAGTGCTAGAGATAGTTCGGGGTATCAGCCCCAGCATTTT.

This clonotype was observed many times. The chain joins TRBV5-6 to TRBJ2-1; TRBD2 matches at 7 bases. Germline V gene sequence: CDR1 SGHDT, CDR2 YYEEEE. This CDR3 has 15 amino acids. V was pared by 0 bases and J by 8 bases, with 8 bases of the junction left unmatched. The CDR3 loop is CASSLETSPRHEQFF. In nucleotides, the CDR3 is TGTGCCAGCAGCTTGGAGACTAGCCCTCGACATGAGCAGTTCTTC.

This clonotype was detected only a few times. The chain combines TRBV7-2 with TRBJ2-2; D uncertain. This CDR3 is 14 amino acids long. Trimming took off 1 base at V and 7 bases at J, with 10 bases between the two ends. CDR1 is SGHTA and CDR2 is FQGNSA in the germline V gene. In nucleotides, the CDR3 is TGTGCCAGCAGCTTAGGTTGGGGTGGCGGGGAGCTGTTTTTT. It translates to CASSLGWGGGELFF.

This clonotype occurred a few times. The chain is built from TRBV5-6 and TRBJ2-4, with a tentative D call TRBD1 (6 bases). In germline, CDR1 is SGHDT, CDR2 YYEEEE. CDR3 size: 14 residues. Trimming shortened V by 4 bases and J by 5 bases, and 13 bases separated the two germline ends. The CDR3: CASSAYRVENIQYF. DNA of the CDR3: TGTGCCAGCAGCGCCTACAGGGTCGAAAACATTCAGTACTTC.

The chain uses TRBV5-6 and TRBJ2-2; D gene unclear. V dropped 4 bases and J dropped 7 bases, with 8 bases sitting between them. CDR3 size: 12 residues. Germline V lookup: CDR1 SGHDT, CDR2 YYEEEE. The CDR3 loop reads CASSRDFGELFF. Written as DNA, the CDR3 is TGTGCCAGCAGCCGAGATTTCGGGGAGCTGTTTTTT.

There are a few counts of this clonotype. This CDR3 reads CASSLRGTRGETQYF. CDR3 bases: TGTGCCAGCAGTTTACGCGGGACTAGAGGGGAGACCCAGTACTTC. The chain joins TRBV27 to TRBJ2-5; 8 nucleotides match TRBD2. Germline CDR1 and CDR2: MNHEY and SMNVEV (reference sequence). The CDR3 sequence is 15 residues long. Trimming at V came to 2 bases and at J to 5 bases, leaving 7 bases not matched to a gene.

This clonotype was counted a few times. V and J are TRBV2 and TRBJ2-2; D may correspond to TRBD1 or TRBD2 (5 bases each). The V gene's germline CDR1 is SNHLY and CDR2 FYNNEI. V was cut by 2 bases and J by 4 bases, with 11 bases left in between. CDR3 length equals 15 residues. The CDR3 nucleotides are TGTGCCAGCAGTGAACGAAAGGGACCCACCGGGGAGCTGTTTTTT. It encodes CASSERKGPTGELFF.

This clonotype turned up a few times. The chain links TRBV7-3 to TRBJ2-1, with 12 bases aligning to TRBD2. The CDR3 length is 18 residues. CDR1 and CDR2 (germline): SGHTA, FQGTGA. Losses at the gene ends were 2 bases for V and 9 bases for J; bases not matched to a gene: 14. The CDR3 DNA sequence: TGTGCCAGCAGCTTATCGGGCATGACTAGCGGGGGACGGGCTGAGCAGTTCTTC. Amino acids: CASSLSGMTSGGRAEQFF.

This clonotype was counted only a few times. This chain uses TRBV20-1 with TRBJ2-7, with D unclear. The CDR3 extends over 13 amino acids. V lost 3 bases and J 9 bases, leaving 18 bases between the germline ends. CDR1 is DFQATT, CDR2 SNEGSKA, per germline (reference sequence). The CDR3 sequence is CSASSGFPLGQYF. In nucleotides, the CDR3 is TGCAGTGCTAGCTCCGGGTTCCCCCTCGGGCAGTACTTC.

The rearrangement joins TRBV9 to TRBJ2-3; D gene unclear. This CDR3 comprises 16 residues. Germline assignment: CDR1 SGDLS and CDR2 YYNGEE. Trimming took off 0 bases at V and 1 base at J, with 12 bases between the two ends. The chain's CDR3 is CASSVEQVHGTDTQYF. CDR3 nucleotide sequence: TGTGCCAGCAGCGTAGAGCAGGTACACGGCACAGATACGCAGTATTTT.

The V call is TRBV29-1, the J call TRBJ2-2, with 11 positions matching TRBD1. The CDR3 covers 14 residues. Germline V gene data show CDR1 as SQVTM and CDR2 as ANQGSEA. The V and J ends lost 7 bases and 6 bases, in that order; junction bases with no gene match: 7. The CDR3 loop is CSAQDRGPAGELFF. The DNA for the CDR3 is TGCAGCGCGCAGGACAGGGGGCCCGCCGGGGAGCTGTTTTTT.

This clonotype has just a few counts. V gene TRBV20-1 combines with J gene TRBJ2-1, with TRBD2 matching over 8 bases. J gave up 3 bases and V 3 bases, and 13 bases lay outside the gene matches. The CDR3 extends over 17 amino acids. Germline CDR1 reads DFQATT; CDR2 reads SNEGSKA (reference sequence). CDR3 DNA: TGCAGTGCTAGTACTAGCGGAGGGGGGGCCCTCTACAATGAGCAGTTCTTC. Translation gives CSASTSGGGALYNEQFF.

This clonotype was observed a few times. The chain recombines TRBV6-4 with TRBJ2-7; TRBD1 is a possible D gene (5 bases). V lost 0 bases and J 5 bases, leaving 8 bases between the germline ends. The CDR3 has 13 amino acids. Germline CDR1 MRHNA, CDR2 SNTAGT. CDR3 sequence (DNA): TGTGCCAGCAGTGACTCGATGGGGCACGAGCAGTACTTC. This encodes CASSDSMGHEQYF.

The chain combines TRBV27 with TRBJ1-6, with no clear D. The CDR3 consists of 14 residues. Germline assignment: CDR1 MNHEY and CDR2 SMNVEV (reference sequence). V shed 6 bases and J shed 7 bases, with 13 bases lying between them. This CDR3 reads CASRGWEWNSPLHF. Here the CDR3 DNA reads TGTGCCAGCAGGGGGTGGGAATGGAATTCACCCCTCCACTTT.

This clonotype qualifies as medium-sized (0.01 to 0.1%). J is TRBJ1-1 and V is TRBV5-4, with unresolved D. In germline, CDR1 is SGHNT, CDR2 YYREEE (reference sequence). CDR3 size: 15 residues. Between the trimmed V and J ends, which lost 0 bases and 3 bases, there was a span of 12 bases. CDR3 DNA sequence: TGTGCCAGCAGCTTGGAAAAGGCCTTTGACACTGAAGCTTTCTTT. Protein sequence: CASSLEKAFDTEAFF.

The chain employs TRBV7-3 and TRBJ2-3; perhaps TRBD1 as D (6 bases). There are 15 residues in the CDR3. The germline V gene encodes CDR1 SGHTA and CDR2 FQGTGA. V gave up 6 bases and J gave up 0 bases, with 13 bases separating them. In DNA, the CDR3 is TGTGCCAGCAGTACCATACAGGGAAGCACAGATACGCAGTATTTT. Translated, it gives CASSTIQGSTDTQYF.

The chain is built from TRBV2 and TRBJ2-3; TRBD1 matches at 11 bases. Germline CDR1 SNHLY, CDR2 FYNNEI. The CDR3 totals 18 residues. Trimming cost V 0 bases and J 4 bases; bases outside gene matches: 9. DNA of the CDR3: TGTGCCAGCAGTGAAGCGCGGGGGACAGGGGGACTAGCAGATACGCAGTATTTT. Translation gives CASSEARGTGGLADTQYF.

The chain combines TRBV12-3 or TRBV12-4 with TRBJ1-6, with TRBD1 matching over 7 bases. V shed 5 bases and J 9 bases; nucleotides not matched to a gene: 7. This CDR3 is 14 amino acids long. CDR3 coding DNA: TGTGCCAGCAGTCTCCCGAGGGGGCTTTCACCCCTCCACTTT. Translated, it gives CASSLPRGLSPLHF.

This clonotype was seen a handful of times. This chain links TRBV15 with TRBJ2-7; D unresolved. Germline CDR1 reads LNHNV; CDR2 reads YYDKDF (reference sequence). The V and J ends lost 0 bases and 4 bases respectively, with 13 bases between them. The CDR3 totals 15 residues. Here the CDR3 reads CATSRDTKVVYEQYF. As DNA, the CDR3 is TGTGCCACCAGCAGAGATACTAAGGTTGTATACGAGCAGTACTTC.

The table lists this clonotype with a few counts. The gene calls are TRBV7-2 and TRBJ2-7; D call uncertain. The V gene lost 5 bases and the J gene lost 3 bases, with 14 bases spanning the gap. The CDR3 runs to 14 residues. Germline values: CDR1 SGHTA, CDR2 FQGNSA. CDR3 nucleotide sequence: TGTGCCAGCAGCCAACTCAGAATCTTCTACGAGCAGTACTTC. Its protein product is CASSQLRIFYEQYF.

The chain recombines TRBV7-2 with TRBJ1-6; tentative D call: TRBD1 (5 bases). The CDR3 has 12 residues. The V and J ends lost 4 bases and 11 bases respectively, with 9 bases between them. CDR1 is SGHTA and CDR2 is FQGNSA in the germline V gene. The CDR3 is CASSSPGAPLHF. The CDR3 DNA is TGTGCCAGCAGCTCCCCGGGGGCACCCCTCCACTTT. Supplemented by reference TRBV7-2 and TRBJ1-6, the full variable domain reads GAGVSQSPSNKVTEKGKDVELRCDPISGHTALYWYRQSLGQGLEFLIYFQGNSAPDKSGLPSDRFSAERTGGSVSTLTIQRTQQEDSAVYLCASSSPGAPLHFGNGTRLTVT.

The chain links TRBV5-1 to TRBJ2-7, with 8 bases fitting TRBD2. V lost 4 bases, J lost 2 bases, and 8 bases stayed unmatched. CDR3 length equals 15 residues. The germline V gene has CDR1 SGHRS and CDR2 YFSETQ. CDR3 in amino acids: CASSRYFGGAYEQYF. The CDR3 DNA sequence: TGCGCCAGCAGCCGGTATTTCGGGGGGGCCTACGAGCAGTACTTC.